The 30 T cell receptor beta chains below come from one sample, sequenced in a study of T-cell memory formation after mild COVID-19 (dated by TCRdb to the early 2020s). Library creation used 5' RACE. TCRdb shows the sequencer as Illumina NovaSeq 6000. TCRdb ran its own pipeline on the public reads, namely fastp trimming at Q25 and MiXCR clone calling, and kept in-frame beta chains. CDR3 protein sequences are deduplicated, and each keeps its most common genes and DNA. This sample gives about 400,000 distinct CDR3 sequences in total; roughly 24% of them show up just once. Jointly, the top ten make up roughly 8.7% of the sample. The sequenced sample consisted of PBMCs or a T cell subset sorted from them (not recorded which). These receptors originate from an adult woman who had mild COVID-19 (a few samples of this study predate the infection). The sample titles of this study are shuffled in the database, so cell type and time point are left out; the donor was told from shared clones.

The chain combines TRBV5-1 with TRBJ1-4, with D unresolved. CDR1 is SGHRS, CDR2 YFSETQ, per germline. The ends were cut back, 0 bases at V and 7 bases at J, with 13 bases in the middle. This CDR3 is built from 15 residues. The CDR3 reads CASSLDASAAEKLFF. Written as DNA, the CDR3 is TGCGCCAGCAGCTTGGATGCCTCAGCGGCTGAAAAACTGTTTTTT.

The chain carries TRBV3-1 and TRBJ1-6, with D tentatively TRBD1 (5 bases). Trimming removed 0 bases from V and 7 bases from J, with 16 bases in between. The CDR3 consists of 17 residues. Germline V gene sequence: CDR1 LGHDT, CDR2 YNNKEL (reference sequence). The CDR3 nucleotides are TGTGCCAGCAGCCAAGATCCGTTTAGGGGTTTGAATTCACCCCTCCACTTT. It yields the protein CASSQDPFRGLNSPLHF. The complete variable domain, with remaining parts taken from reference TRBV3-1 and TRBJ1-6, reads DTAVSQTPKYLVTQMGNDKSIKCEQNLGHDTMYWYKQDSKKFLKIMFSYNNKELIINETVPNRFSPKSPDKAHLNLHINSLELGDSAVYFCASSQDPFRGLNSPLHFGNGTRLTVT.

The chain couples TRBV5-1 to TRBJ2-2; the match to TRBD1 covers 8 bases. Germline assignment: CDR1 SGHRS and CDR2 YFSETQ. The V and J ends lost 4 bases and 10 bases, in that order; junction bases with no gene match: 6. The CDR3 totals 13 residues. The CDR3 DNA sequence: TGCGCCAGCAGCGGGACAGGAGGCGTGGAGCTGTTTTTT. Protein: CASSGTGGVELFF. The variable domain in full, with the rest retrieved from reference TRBV5-1 and TRBJ2-2, is KAGVTQTPRYLIKTRGQQVTLSCSPISGHRSVSWYQQTPGQGLQFLFEYFSETQRNKGNFPGRFSGRQFSNSRSEMNVSTLELGDSALYLCASSGTGGVELFFGEGSRLTVL.

This clonotype was counted a few times. This chain connects TRBV12-3 or TRBV12-4 to TRBJ1-2, with a weak D call TRBD1 (6 bases). The V gene lost 4 bases and the J gene lost 4 bases, with 16 bases spanning the gap. The CDR3 sequence is 15 residues long. CDR3 nucleotides: TGTGCCAGCAGTTCCCCAGGGGAATCCCGCTATGGCTACACCTTC. It encodes CASSSPGESRYGYTF.

This clonotype was counted only a few times. The CDR3: CSANPGTGAYEQYF. As DNA, the CDR3 is TGCAGTGCTAACCCCGGGACAGGGGCCTACGAGCAGTACTTC. This chain uses TRBV20-1 with TRBJ2-7; 10 nucleotides align to TRBD1. The length of the CDR3 is 14 residues. From germline, CDR1 is DFQATT and CDR2 SNEGSKA (reference sequence). V shed 4 bases and J 2 bases; nucleotides not matched to a gene: 5.

This clonotype has more than one count but fewer than ten. The chain employs TRBV18 and TRBJ2-3, with D maybe TRBD1 (6 bases). With 3 bases removed from V and 2 bases from J, the gap between germline ends came to 18 bases. The CDR3 consists of 17 residues. Germline V gene lookup returns CDR1 KGHSH and CDR2 LQKENI. The CDR3 nucleotides read TGTGCCAGCTCACCGGCAAGACGGACAGCCAACACAGATACGCAGTATTTT. Protein: CASSPARRTANTDTQYF.

The CDR3 region is CASSGGLQNQETQYF. The CDR3 DNA is TGCGCCAGCAGTGGAGGACTCCAGAACCAAGAGACCCAGTACTTC. The rearrangement links TRBV5-1 to TRBJ2-5; TRBD2 is a possible D gene (5 bases). Trimming stripped 5 bases from V and 0 bases from J, with 14 bases between. Germline CDR1 reads SGHRS; CDR2 reads YFSETQ. The CDR3 is 15 amino acids.

This clonotype was found a few times. This chain joins TRBV6-5 and TRBJ1-1; D is undetermined. The CDR3 totals 12 residues. Trimming stripped 3 bases from V and 7 bases from J, with 9 bases between. Per germline, CDR1 MNHEY and CDR2 SVGAGI. Here the CDR3 reads CASSYAGDEAFF. DNA of the CDR3: TGTGCCAGCAGTTATGCAGGTGATGAAGCTTTCTTT.

This clonotype was seen only a few times. The chain carries TRBV24-1 and TRBJ2-2; maybe TRBD1 (6 bases). The length of the CDR3 is 14 residues. Trimming left V 2 bases short and J 5 bases short, with 8 bases between. The germline gives CDR1 KGHDR, CDR2 SFDVKD. In DNA form, the CDR3 reads TGTGCCACCAGTGATTGGACAGCTACCGGGGAGCTGTTTTTT. It translates to CATSDWTATGELFF.

The V call is TRBV9, the J call TRBJ1-1; D perhaps matches TRBD1 (5 bases). CDR3 size: 16 residues. The germline V and J ends were trimmed by 1 base and 4 bases, with 17 bases remaining between them. The germline V gene encodes CDR1 SGDLS and CDR2 YYNGEE. CDR3 amino acids: CASSVSLGEGFTEAFF. The CDR3 region has the DNA TGTGCCAGCAGCGTAAGTTTGGGGGAAGGGTTCACTGAAGCTTTCTTT.

In this sample, this clonotype turned up a few times. As DNA, the CDR3 is TGTGCCAGCAGCTTAAGGCGTACGGGGTACGAGCAGTACTTC. This sequence encodes CASSLRRTGYEQYF. The chain carries TRBV7-8 and TRBJ2-7; D may be TRBD2 (5 bases). The V and J ends lost 2 bases and 4 bases respectively, with 12 bases between them. Germline CDR1 reads SGHVS; CDR2 reads FQNEAQ. The CDR3 spans 14 residues. Variable domain in full (rest from reference TRBV7-8 and TRBJ2-7): GAGVSQSPRYKVAKRGQDVALRCDPISGHVSLFWYQQALGQGPEFLTYFQNEAQLDKSGLPSDRFFAERPEGSVSTLKIQRTQQEDSAVYLCASSLRRTGYEQYFGPGTRLTVT.

A few counts support this clonotype. The CDR3, as DNA: TGCGCCAGCAGCTTTAACGGGGCAGACAGGGCCGGCTACACCTTC. Translated, it gives CASSFNGADRAGYTF. The chain joins TRBV5-1 to TRBJ1-2; TRBD1 aligns across 7 bases. CDR1 is SGHRS and CDR2 is YFSETQ in the germline V gene. V was clipped by 2 bases and J by 8 bases; unmatched bases: 12. This CDR3 spans 15 amino acids.

The rearrangement uses TRBV12-3 or TRBV12-4 and TRBJ1-2, with D possibly TRBD1 on 6 matching bases. The CDR3 consists of 13 residues. The V and J ends lost 4 bases and 4 bases respectively, with 10 bases between them. CDR3 in DNA: TGTGCCAGCAGTTCGGACAGTCGCTATGGCTACACCTTC. This encodes CASSSDSRYGYTF.

The CDR3 protein is CASTSYPRGGGNSNTGELFF. DNA of the CDR3: TGTGCCAGCACTTCCTACCCTCGAGGGGGCGGAAACTCGAACACCGGGGAGCTGTTTTTT. The rearrangement links TRBV6-6 to TRBJ2-2, with 7 bases lining up with TRBD1. CDR1 and CDR2 (germline): MNHNY, SVGAGI (reference sequence). V was pared by 7 bases and J by 0 bases, with 20 bases of the junction left unmatched. The CDR3 has 20 amino acids.

DNA of the CDR3: TGTGCCAGCAGCTTGGCACTAGCGGGTGCAAGCTCCTACGAGCAGTACTTC. It yields the protein CASSLALAGASSYEQYF. The chain recombines TRBV5-6 with TRBJ2-7; TRBD2 matches at 9 bases. V shed 0 bases, J shed 0 bases, and the junction held 7 bases outside the gene matches. The CDR3 loop spans 17 amino acids. Germline CDR1 SGHDT, CDR2 YYEEEE.

This clonotype has only a few counts. The V gene is TRBV27, the J gene TRBJ1-1; the D gene is possibly TRBD1 (5 bases). The CDR3 sequence is 16 residues long. Germline V gene data show CDR1 as MNHEY and CDR2 as SMNVEV (reference sequence). V lost 3 bases and J 6 bases, leaving 20 bases between the germline ends. The CDR3 DNA sequence: TGTGCCAGCAGTTTGGCGGCAGGGAGAGCGGTGGCTGAAGCTTTCTTT. The encoded protein is CASSLAAGRAVAEAFF.

The chain has TRBV7-9 and TRBJ2-3; 9 nucleotides agree with TRBD1. Germline V CDR1 and CDR2: SEHNR, FQNEAQ (reference sequence). V was clipped by 5 bases and J by 4 bases; unmatched bases: 7. The CDR3 contains 15 residues. CDR3 sequence (DNA): TGTGCCAGCAGCAGCTACAGGGGGCCGGCAGATACGCAGTATTTT. It is translated as CASSSYRGPADTQYF.

The chain has TRBV4-3 and TRBJ2-1, with a tentative D call TRBD2 (6 bases). This CDR3 region has 11 residues. The V gene's germline CDR1 is LGHNA and CDR2 YSLEER. The germline V and J ends were trimmed by 6 bases and 9 bases, with 9 bases remaining between them. The CDR3, as DNA: TGCGCCAGCAGTATGGGAGGTGAGCAGTTCTTC. It specifies CASSMGGEQFF.

The chain combines TRBV6-2 or TRBV6-3 with TRBJ2-5; 13 bases fit TRBD2. Unmatched junction bases numbered 10, after V lost 1 base and J lost 5 bases. Germline CDR1 reads MNHEY; CDR2 reads SVGEGT. This CDR3 comprises 18 residues. CDR3 sequence reads: CASSYLLLAGGPAETQYF. DNA of the CDR3: TGTGCCAGCAGTTACTTGTTACTAGCGGGAGGGCCGGCGGAGACCCAGTACTTC.

This chain links TRBV5-1 with TRBJ1-3; weak D call: TRBD1 (5 bases). The CDR3 is made up of 14 amino acids. Between the trimmed V and J ends, which lost 4 bases and 7 bases, there was a span of 15 bases. The germline V gene encodes CDR1 SGHRS and CDR2 YFSETQ. Here the CDR3 reads CASSPQGDWNTIYF. DNA of the CDR3: TGCGCCAGCAGCCCCCAGGGCGATTGGAACACCATATATTTT.

The chain joins TRBV29-1 to TRBJ2-7; either TRBD1 or TRBD2 may fit D (5 bases each). V lost 0 bases and J lost 4, with 19 bases in between. Germline V gene lookup returns CDR1 SQVTM and CDR2 ANQGSEA. This CDR3 has 16 residues. The CDR3 DNA reads as TGCAGCGTTGAAGAACGTAGTCGAACAGGCGGGTACGAGCAGTACTTC. Its translation is CSVEERSRTGGYEQYF.

The chain combines TRBV20-1 with TRBJ2-2; 10 bases agree with TRBD1. CDR3 length equals 12 residues. From germline, CDR1 is DFQATT and CDR2 SNEGSKA (reference sequence). The CDR3 region has the DNA TGCGCCCGACAGGGGGCATCGGGGGAGCTGTTTTTT. This encodes CARQGASGELFF.

This clonotype was seen more than once but under ten times. The rearrangement links TRBV7-3 to TRBJ2-3; D call uncertain. Looked up from germline, CDR1 is SGHTA and CDR2 is FQGTGA. The CDR3 runs 13 residues. V was trimmed by 4 bases and J by 5 bases, leaving 10 bases between them. DNA of the CDR3: TGTGCCAGCAGCTCAGGAGAGCTAGATACGCAGTATTTT. Translating gives CASSSGELDTQYF.

A single count supports this clonotype. The rearrangement links TRBV6-5 to TRBJ1-2, with D unclear. The CDR3 totals 14 residues. The germline V and J ends were trimmed by 1 base and 6 bases, with 12 bases remaining between them. Germline CDR1 MNHEY, CDR2 SVGAGI. CDR3 DNA sequence: TGTGCCAGCAGTTACTTATTGCAAAGGCATGGCTACACCTTC. Amino acid sequence: CASSYLLQRHGYTF.

This clonotype was seen a few times. V and J are TRBV6-2 or TRBV6-3 and TRBJ1-2; D is uncertain. CDR1 MNHEY and CDR2 SVGEGT come from the germline V gene. V was cut by 2 bases and J by 8 bases, with 9 bases left in between. The CDR3 spans 12 residues. The CDR3 DNA reads as TGTGCCAGCAGTTACCCCAGAGTCGGCTACACCTTC. It codes for CASSYPRVGYTF.

This clonotype was detected once. The rearrangement uses TRBV6-6 and TRBJ1-5, with D possibly matching TRBD1 (6 bases). The germline V gene has CDR1 MNHNY and CDR2 SVGAGI (reference sequence). Trimming shortened V by 10 bases and J by 3 bases, and 19 bases separated the two germline ends. This CDR3 contains 15 residues. CDR3 nucleotides: TGTGCCACCTCAGGTGGGGGCTCTTTCAATCAGCCCCAGCATTTT. Translation gives CATSGGGSFNQPQHF.

The V gene is TRBV30, the J gene TRBJ1-1; possibly TRBD1 for D (6 bases). The CDR3 is 15 residues long. V was trimmed by 3 bases and J by 1 base, leaving 15 bases between them. The germline CDR1 and CDR2 sequences are GTSNPN and SVGIG (reference sequence). The CDR3 coding sequence is TGTGCCTGGAGGACTTACGGACAGCCGAACACTGAAGCTTTCTTT. This gives the protein CAWRTYGQPNTEAFF.

This clonotype has only a few counts. The chain joins TRBV12-3 or TRBV12-4 to TRBJ2-7; 9 nucleotides agree with TRBD2. V gave up 3 bases and J gave up 9 bases; unmatched junction bases: 12. This CDR3 is 15 amino acids long. Here the CDR3 DNA reads TGTGCCAGCAGTTTTGGTTTAGCGGGAGTAACGAGGCAGTACTTC. It yields the protein CASSFGLAGVTRQYF.

In this sample, this clonotype turned up a few times. The gene calls are TRBV7-2 and TRBJ2-7; TRBD2 matches 10 bases. The CDR3 runs to 15 residues. V shed 3 bases, J shed 3 bases, and the junction held 5 bases outside the gene matches. Germline values: CDR1 SGHTA, CDR2 FQGNSA. CDR3 nucleotide sequence: TGTGCCAGCAGCTTCGGAGCGGGAGGGTACTACGAGCAGTACTTC. The encoded protein is CASSFGAGGYYEQYF.

This clonotype was seen a handful of times. The genes are TRBV7-3 and TRBJ2-2, with D perhaps given as TRBD1 or TRBD2 (5 bases each). The CDR3 extends over 14 amino acids. V shed 2 bases and J shed 10 bases, with 14 bases lying between them. Germline lookup yields CDR1 SGHTA and CDR2 FQGTGA. The CDR3 is CASSLEGLTLELFF. CDR3 DNA sequence: TGTGCCAGCAGCTTAGAGGGGCTAACGCTGGAGCTGTTTTTT. The full variable domain, in which reference TRBV7-3 and TRBJ2-2 provide the parts outside the CDR3, is GAGVSQTPSNKVTEKGKYVELRCDPISGHTALYWYRQSLGQGPEFLIYFQGTGAADDSGLPNDRFFAVRPEGSVSTLKIQRTERGDSAVYLCASSLEGLTLELFFGEGSRLTVL.